Each of the 17 T cell receptor beta chains below was sequenced from the same sample in a study of glioma-infiltrating T cells after dendritic cell vaccination. Assay: immunoSEQ multiplex PCR; the TCRdb copy retains only in-frame clones and omits some. The sample has approximately 64,000 clones, around 83% seen once; the top ten hold 9.2%. The sequencing used blood, collected before dendritic cell vaccination. These receptors came from a human donor with glioblastoma.

The V call is TRBV14, the J call TRBJ2-2; a weak D match, TRBD2 (6 bases). The germline gives CDR1 SGHDN, CDR2 FVKESK. This CDR3 is 17 amino acids long. V was cut by 0 bases and J by 7 bases, with 18 bases left in between. Here the CDR3 DNA reads TGTGCCAGCAGCCAAGATCGGGGGACTGCTGGGTTCGGGGAGCTGTTTTTT. Its translation is CASSQDRGTAGFGELFF.

The rearrangement links TRBV9 to TRBJ1-2, with D possibly being TRBD1 (5 bases). The CDR3 consists of 13 residues. Germline CDR1 reads SGDLS; CDR2 reads YYNGEE. V shed 0 bases and J shed 8 bases, with 11 bases lying between them. The CDR3 loop reads CASSVGQDIGYTF. CDR3 in DNA: TGTGCCAGCAGCGTAGGGCAGGACATCGGCTACACCTTC.

The chain links TRBV6-5 to TRBJ2-3; perhaps TRBD2 as D (6 bases). The ends were cut back, 8 bases at V and 2 bases at J, with 14 bases in the middle. Germline V gene data show CDR1 as MNHEY and CDR2 as SVGAGI. The CDR3 has 14 amino acids. The CDR3 loop is CASGVAGNTDTQYF. DNA for the CDR3: TGTGCCAGCGGGGTGGCGGGGAACACAGATACGCAGTATTTT.

Only a few counts were recorded for this clone. The chain employs TRBV2 and TRBJ2-7, with D hard to call. Trimming stripped 5 bases from V and 12 bases from J, with 20 bases between. The germline V gene has CDR1 SNHLY and CDR2 FYNNEI. CDR3 length equals 13 residues. CDR3: CASSYSALSGPYF. The CDR3 coding sequence is TGTGCCAGCAGTTACTCGGCCTTGAGTGGGCCGTACTTC.

V and J are TRBV6-5 and TRBJ1-6; 10 bases are a match to TRBD1. The CDR3 is 13 amino acids. The junction had 3 bases not matched to a gene; V was cut back by 10 bases and J by 6 bases. Looked up from germline, CDR1 is MNHEY and CDR2 is SVGAGI. The CDR3 DNA follows: TGTGCCACCTGGGACAGGGGTAATTCACCCCTCCACTTT. Translated, it gives CATWDRGNSPLHF.

The chain joins TRBV5-1 to TRBJ2-3; 7 bases line up with TRBD2. CDR3 size: 17 residues. CDR1 and CDR2 from the germline V gene are SGHRS and YFSETQ. J was trimmed by 7 bases and V by 1 base; bases with no gene match: 15. The CDR3 is CASSLMNRDYRLNTQYF. Written as DNA, the CDR3 is TGCGCCAGCAGCTTGATGAACCGGGACTACCGATTAAATACGCAGTATTTT.

This rearrangement joins TRBV9 to TRBJ2-3, with D possibly matching TRBD2 (6 bases). V lost 2 bases and J 10 bases, leaving 17 bases between the germline ends. Germline V lookup: CDR1 SGDLS, CDR2 YYNGEE. The CDR3 is 14 amino acids. The CDR3 nucleotides are TGTGCCAGCAGCGTGGAGGGAAGAGGCGGGGCGCAGTATTTT. This encodes CASSVEGRGGAQYF.

Note on this clone: One junction end does not reproduce the germline sequence, and a read error may be involved. The V and J genes are TRBV6-1 and TRBJ1-1; no definite D call. Germline CDR1 MNHNS, CDR2 SASEGT. The CDR3 totals 14 residues. The CDR3 reads CASGDGGGNTEAFF. The CDR3 DNA follows: TGTGCCAGCGGTGACGGTGGAGGGAACACTGAAGCTTTCTTT.

The chain has TRBV5-6 and TRBJ2-7; a weak D match, TRBD1 (7 bases). The CDR3 loop spans 14 amino acids. Germline V lookup: CDR1 SGHDT, CDR2 YYEEEE. V lost 2 bases and J 4 bases, leaving 13 bases between the germline ends. CDR3 sequence: CASSLGAGGYEQYF. The DNA of the CDR3 is TGTGCCAGCAGCTTAGGGGCAGGGGGGTACGAGCAGTACTTC.

The rearrangement uses TRBV6-1 and TRBJ1-6; 7 bases line up with TRBD1. CDR3 length: 19 residues. The V gene end was trimmed by 4 bases and the J gene end by 1 base; junction bases not matched to a gene: 13. Germline CDR1 is MNHNS and CDR2 is SASEGT. The CDR3 loop is CASSGVFGRGQSYNSPLHF. The CDR3 DNA reads TGTGCCAGCAGTGGGGTCTTCGGTAGGGGGCAATCCTATAATTCACCCCTCCACTTT.

Points on this clone: The junction differs from germline at one of its ends, possibly a read error. This chain links TRBV27 with TRBJ2-7, with 12 bases identical to TRBD2. The CDR3 totals 15 residues. Germline V CDR1 and CDR2: MNHEY, SMNVEV (reference sequence). The chain's CDR3 is CASSGRLAGAKKQHF. In DNA form, the CDR3 reads TGTGCCAGCAGTGGAAGACTAGCGGGGGCAAAGAAGCAGCACTTC.

The chain uses TRBV7-9 and TRBJ2-3; TRBD2 might be the D (6 bases). Germline-derived CDR1 and CDR2 are SEHNR and FQNEAQ (reference sequence). The CDR3 covers 16 residues. The V end was cut by 4 bases, the J end by 1 base, with 15 bases between. The CDR3 sequence is CASSSPPGVRTDTQYF. DNA for the CDR3: TGTGCCAGCAGCTCGCCACCGGGGGTTCGCACAGATACGCAGTATTTT.

The genes are TRBV7-9 and TRBJ1-5; D perhaps matches TRBD1 (5 bases). Germline V gives CDR1 SEHNR, CDR2 FQNEAQ (reference sequence). This CDR3 is built from 14 residues. V lost 10 bases and J 5 bases, leaving 18 bases between the germline ends. CDR3 DNA: TGTGCCACCGGTCGGGGGGTAGGGGATCAGCCCCAGCATTTT. This encodes CATGRGVGDQPQHF. Filled out from reference TRBV7-9 and TRBJ1-5, the complete variable domain reads DTGVSQNPRHKITKRGQNVTFRCDPISEHNRLYWYRQTLGQGPEFLTYFQNEAQLEKSRLLSDRFSAERPKGSFSTLEIQRTEQGDSAMYLCATGRGVGDQPQHFGDGTRLSIL.

V and J are TRBV5-1 and TRBJ2-7; no definite D call. The CDR3 spans 14 residues. Germline loops: CDR1 SGHRS, CDR2 YFSETQ. V dropped 2 bases and J dropped 0 bases, with 9 bases sitting between them. Here the CDR3 DNA reads TGCGCCAGCAGCTTCACGTTTAGCTCCTACGAGCAGTACTTC. Translated, it gives CASSFTFSSYEQYF.

The chain links TRBV13 to TRBJ1-2; maybe TRBD1 (5 bases). The CDR3 has 16 residues. V gave up 3 bases and J gave up 5 bases, with 19 bases separating them. The germline V gene encodes CDR1 PRHDT and CDR2 FYEKMQ (reference sequence). CDR3 protein: CASSLGSASGGYGYTF. CDR3 nucleotide sequence: TGTGCCAGCAGCTTGGGCTCTGCTAGCGGGGGATATGGCTACACCTTC.

The rearrangement joins TRBV4-1 to TRBJ1-1; D unresolved. V dropped 6 bases and J dropped 7 bases, with 21 bases sitting between them. CDR1 and CDR2 from the germline V gene are MGHRA and YSYEKL. This CDR3 has 15 amino acids. The CDR3 spells CASRPAQSRNVEAFF. The CDR3, as DNA: TGCGCCAGCAGACCAGCGCAGTCCCGGAACGTTGAAGCTTTCTTT.

The chain is built from TRBV5-1 and TRBJ2-1; 9 bases fit TRBD2. The V segment lost 4 bases and the J segment 2 bases; nucleotides outside the gene matches: 10. The CDR3 length is 17 residues. From germline, CDR1 is SGHRS and CDR2 YFSETQ. DNA of the CDR3: TGCGCCAGCAGCGGAAGGGGACTAGCAACCGCCTACAATGAGCAGTTCTTC. Protein sequence: CASSGRGLATAYNEQFF.